The clone carrying this TCR beta chain was detected only a few times. Its cognate antigen is unknown. The method was immunoSEQ multiplex PCR; TCRdb's version includes in-frame clones alone and lacks a portion of them. The top ten clones hold approximately 1.5% of a sample with roughly 130,000 clones, about nine tenths of them seen once. The data belong to a study of cytomegalovirus exposure and HLA in healthy donors. V was shortened by 4 bases and J by 7 bases, with 14 bases between the two germline ends. The CDR3 runs to 13 residues. Germline values: CDR1 GTSNPN, CDR2 SVGIG (reference sequence). Study results and limitations: The study put 150 to 200 TCR beta chains on its list as cytomegalovirus-associated. Under in vitro conditions, a few CMV-associated chains were confirmed as specific for CMV antigens. Subsequent analysis revealed that first-cohort TCR clusters tended to co-occur in the approximately 120 validation repertoires. Reported performance of the classifier showed diagnosis of cytomegalovirus status with high specificity and sensitivity.

The sample was PBMCs. This chain links TRBV30 with TRBJ1-5; the D is unclear. This TCR came from a young man in good health and CMV-seronegative. The CDR3 coding sequence is TGTGCCTGGACCGAGGGTTCGGGACAGCCCCAGCATTTT. Translating gives CAWTEGSGQPQHF.